One sample yielded the 14 T cell receptor beta chains listed below, sequenced in a study of T cells in Graves' hyperthyroidism and ophthalmopathy (dated 2019 in TCRdb). The library was built by means of multiplex PCR. The sample was run on an Illumina HiSeq 2000. TCR beta CDR3 regions were amplified from RNA transcripts. The first round of RT-PCR for the TCR CDR3 was performed with the HTBI primer set and the Qiagen OneStep RT-PCR kit. TCRdb's own reprocessing of the public reads used fastp at Q25 and MiXCR and kept productive beta chains. Every distinct CDR3 protein forms one entry, paired with its most common genes and DNA. This sample gives 300,000 to 450,000 distinct CDR3 sequences in total; 15% to 20% of them show up just once. Of the sample, around 16% falls within the top ten clones. Sequencing was done on a sample of blood. The receptors stem from a woman in her thirties or forties with Graves' ophthalmopathy.

The chain uses TRBV13 and TRBJ2-7; D might be TRBD1 or TRBD2, each matching 5 bases. Looked up from germline, CDR1 is PRHDT and CDR2 is FYEKMQ (reference sequence). The germline V and J ends were trimmed by 4 bases and 6 bases, with 16 bases remaining between them. The CDR3 consists of 14 residues. The DNA for the CDR3 is TGTGCCAGCAGCTCTGGGACCGATTTGGGCGAGCAGTACTTC. This encodes CASSSGTDLGEQYF.

This clonotype was detected many times. The chain recombines TRBV6-2 or TRBV6-3 with TRBJ1-1; 7 bases map to TRBD1. The CDR3 is 15 residues long. The V segment lost 5 bases and the J segment 0 bases; nucleotides outside the gene matches: 6. Germline V gene lookup returns CDR1 MNHEY and CDR2 SVGEGT. CDR3 nucleotide sequence: TGTGCCAGCAGTCCGGCCGGGACAGTGAACACTGAAGCTTTCTTT. Translated: CASSPAGTVNTEAFF.

This clonotype was seen ten or more times. The J gene is TRBJ2-5, the V gene TRBV6-1, with a possible D match to TRBD2 (6 bases). Per the germline V gene, CDR1 is MNHNS and CDR2 is SASEGT. This CDR3 contains 16 residues. V was trimmed by 3 bases and J by 4 bases, leaving 18 bases between them. CDR3 sequence reads: CASSDLRDRGRETQYF. The CDR3 coding sequence is TGTGCCAGCAGTGATTTGCGGGACCGGGGGAGAGAGACCCAGTACTTC.

There are many counts of this clonotype. The rearrangement joins TRBV9 to TRBJ2-2; a possible D gene is TRBD2 (6 bases). Germline V lookup: CDR1 SGDLS, CDR2 YYNGEE. CDR3 length: 13 amino acids. The V end was cut by 3 bases, the J end by 8 bases, with 11 bases between. CDR3 nucleotide sequence: TGTGCCAGCAGCGGGGGCGGGGTAGGGGAGCTGTTTTTT. Amino acid sequence: CASSGGGVGELFF.

This clonotype was found a few times. One base away lies a much larger clone, so this may be a sequencing read error. The chain joins TRBV25-1 to TRBJ2-7, with unresolved D. CDR3 length equals 12 residues. The germline V gene encodes CDR1 MGHDK and CDR2 SYGVNS. The CDR3 loop is CASGEYPYEQYF. CDR3 in DNA: TGTGCCAGCGGTGAATATCCCTACGAGCAGTACTTC.

This clonotype was seen a single time. The chain recombines TRBV28 with TRBJ2-5; 7 bases match TRBD2. V shed 2 bases, J shed 4 bases, and the junction held 7 bases outside the gene matches. Germline CDR1 reads MDHEN; CDR2 reads SYDVKM. The CDR3 runs 15 residues. This CDR3 reads CASSLDGGFRETQYF. DNA for the CDR3: TGTGCCAGCAGTTTAGACGGGGGGTTCAGAGAGACCCAGTACTTC. The entire variable domain, with the rest obtained from reference TRBV28 and TRBJ2-5, is as follows: DVKVTQSSRYLVKRTGEKVFLECVQDMDHENMFWYRQDPGLGLRLIYFSYDVKMKEKGDIPEGYSVSREKKERFSLILESASTNQTSMYLCASSLDGGFRETQYFGPGTRLLVL.

This clonotype was recorded many times. J is TRBJ2-2 and V is TRBV27; TRBD2 agrees at 7 bases. Per the germline V gene, CDR1 is MNHEY and CDR2 is SMNVEV (reference sequence). This CDR3 has 16 amino acids. V trimming: 8 bases; J trimming: 4 bases; junction bases outside the gene matches: 13. CDR3: CASSKGLVFLTGELFF. The CDR3 DNA follows: TGTGCCAGCTCGAAAGGACTAGTCTTTCTCACCGGGGAGCTGTTTTTT.

At least ten counts were recorded for this clonotype. The rearrangement links TRBV6-1 to TRBJ2-7; D unclear. CDR1 and CDR2 from the germline V gene are MNHNS and SASEGT. This CDR3 contains 14 residues. Trimming pared 6 bases from V and 5 bases from J, leaving 17 bases between. CDR3: CASSIPADPNEQYF. Here the CDR3 DNA reads TGTGCCAGCAGCATACCGGCAGACCCAAACGAGCAGTACTTC.

V is TRBV2 and J is TRBJ2-7; 7 bases line up with TRBD1. The V gene end was trimmed by 7 bases and the J gene end by 4 bases; junction bases not matched to a gene: 10. The CDR3 has 14 amino acids. Per the germline V gene, CDR1 is SNHLY and CDR2 is FYNNEI. CDR3 sequence (DNA): TGTGCCAGCACCGCAGGGGGACAGATATACGAGCAGTACTTC. Residues: CASTAGGQIYEQYF.

This clonotype was seen many times. The chain uses TRBV11-2 and TRBJ1-2; no reliable D call. The germline gives CDR1 SGHAT, CDR2 FQNNGV. The CDR3 consists of 15 residues. V lost 5 bases and J 7 bases, leaving 20 bases between the germline ends. The CDR3 nucleotides are TGTGCCAGCAGCCCCGAGGGCAGAGTATTTTTTGGCTACACCTTC. Its protein product is CASSPEGRVFFGYTF.

V gene TRBV7-2 combines with J gene TRBJ1-5; no clear D. The V gene lost 5 bases and the J gene lost 4 bases, with 9 bases spanning the gap. The germline V gene encodes CDR1 SGHTA and CDR2 FQGNSA. The CDR3 loop spans 13 amino acids. The CDR3 reads CASSPQRNQPQHF. The CDR3 DNA sequence: TGTGCCAGCAGCCCTCAGAGAAATCAGCCCCAGCATTTT.

This clonotype showed up just a few times. This chain joins TRBV12-3 or TRBV12-4 and TRBJ1-3, with 8 nucleotides matching TRBD1. With 5 bases clipped from V and 2 bases from J, the junction kept 8 bases outside the gene matches. The CDR3 contains 16 residues. The CDR3 DNA follows: TGTGCCAGCAGTGCCGACAGGGGAGCGGCTGGAAACACCATATATTTT. Protein sequence: CASSADRGAAGNTIYF.

This clonotype showed up many times. CDR3 bases: TGTGCCAGCAGACTATCCCGGACAGGGAATCAGCCCCAGCATTTT. As protein: CASRLSRTGNQPQHF. The chain uses TRBV27 and TRBJ1-5; 8 bases match TRBD1. The CDR3 is 15 amino acids. V was clipped by 6 bases and J by 4 bases; unmatched bases: 8. Germline loops: CDR1 MNHEY, CDR2 SMNVEV (reference sequence).

The rearrangement links TRBV5-1 to TRBJ2-5; 13 nucleotides align to TRBD2. CDR3 length: 15 amino acids. After removal of 3 bases from V and 9 bases from J, the junction contained 8 bases not matched to a gene. The germline V gene encodes CDR1 SGHRS and CDR2 YFSETQ. This chain's CDR3 is CASSSHRGLAGAQYF. CDR3 nucleotide sequence: TGCGCCAGCAGCTCGCACCGCGGACTAGCGGGGGCCCAGTACTTC.